The 21 T cell receptor beta chains listed next were all sequenced from one sample in a study of T-cell memory formation after mild COVID-19. One entry per CDR3 protein, called by TCRdb with MiXCR from the 5' RACE reads. This table holds fewer than 650,000 distinct CDR3 sequences, 20% to 25% found once. The sequenced sample was PBMCs or a T cell subset sorted from them (not recorded which). These receptors originate from an adult woman who had mild COVID-19 (a few samples of this study predate the infection). Cell type and time point are not known.

The V gene is TRBV5-1, the J gene TRBJ2-2; the D gene is possibly TRBD2 (6 bases). Deletions cut 4 bases from V and 4 bases from J, with 14 bases between. This CDR3 contains 15 residues. CDR1 SGHRS and CDR2 YFSETQ come from the germline V gene. The DNA for the CDR3 is TGCGCCAGCAGCCCGGGAATGCGGGGCACCGGGGAGCTGTTTTTT. Protein product: CASSPGMRGTGELFF.

The V call is TRBV27, the J call TRBJ2-6; D is possibly TRBD1 or TRBD2 (5 bases each). Trimming took 6 bases from V and 12 from J, leaving 21 bases between them. This CDR3 contains 15 residues. Germline V gene lookup returns CDR1 MNHEY and CDR2 SMNVEV (reference sequence). CDR3 region: CASRQTGTPVGVLTF. The CDR3 bases are TGTGCCAGCAGGCAGACCGGGACGCCGGTGGGCGTCCTGACTTTC.

In this sample, this clonotype turned up many times. The chain carries TRBV7-3 and TRBJ2-3, with a weak D call TRBD1 (5 bases). V was cut by 1 base and J by 2 bases, with 10 bases left in between. This CDR3 comprises 15 residues. Germline V gene data show CDR1 as SGHTA and CDR2 as FQGTGA. The CDR3 reads CASSLSRVNTDTQYF. The CDR3 DNA is TGTGCCAGCAGCTTAAGCAGGGTCAACACAGATACGCAGTATTTT.

The rearrangement links TRBV6-5 to TRBJ1-6; 8 nucleotides match TRBD1. Germline CDR1 reads MNHEY; CDR2 reads SVGAGI. Unmatched junction bases numbered 11, after V lost 6 bases and J lost 13 bases. The CDR3 has 14 amino acids. The DNA for the CDR3 is TGTGCCAGCAGAACCGGGACAGGCCCTACTCCCCTCCACTTT. Translated: CASRTGTGPTPLHF.

V is TRBV4-1 and J is TRBJ2-3, with TRBD2 identical over 15 bases. The V gene end was trimmed by 1 base and the J gene end by 7 bases; junction bases not matched to a gene: 9. The germline V gene encodes CDR1 MGHRA and CDR2 YSYEKL. CDR3 length equals 18 residues. CDR3 nucleotides: TGCGCCAGCAGCCAAGGGCCGAGAGGGACTAGCGGGAGGTATACGCAGTATTTT. Protein: CASSQGPRGTSGRYTQYF.

The V and J genes are TRBV2 and TRBJ2-5, with D possibly TRBD1 on 7 matching bases. CDR1 SNHLY and CDR2 FYNNEI come from the germline V gene. The V end was cut by 8 bases, the J end by 0 bases, with 16 bases between. The CDR3 has 15 amino acids. The DNA for the CDR3 is TGTGCCAGCTCTCCAGGGGGGATTAACCAAGAGACCCAGTACTTC. As protein: CASSPGGINQETQYF.

This clonotype was picked up a small number of times. V and J are TRBV12-3 or TRBV12-4 and TRBJ2-4; D gene ambiguous. Trimming pared 1 base from V and 9 bases from J, leaving 10 bases between. The CDR3 contains 13 residues. CDR3 sequence: CASSLGPFSIQYF. The CDR3, as DNA: TGTGCCAGCAGTTTAGGGCCCTTTAGCATTCAGTACTTC.

This clonotype was seen a handful of times. This chain links TRBV5-1 with TRBJ2-5, with TRBD2 matching 9 bases. This CDR3 is built from 15 residues. Trimming at V came to 1 base and at J to 4 bases, leaving 5 bases not matched to a gene. From germline, CDR1 is SGHRS and CDR2 YFSETQ. In DNA form, the CDR3 reads TGCGCCAGCAGCTTGTCGCGGGGGGGCAGAGAGACCCAGTACTTC. It yields the protein CASSLSRGGRETQYF. Using reference TRBV5-1 and TRBJ2-5 for the parts outside the CDR3, the full variable domain is KAGVTQTPRYLIKTRGQQVTLSCSPISGHRSVSWYQQTPGQGLQFLFEYFSETQRNKGNFPGRFSGRQFSNSRSEMNVSTLELGDSALYLCASSLSRGGRETQYFGPGTRLLVL.

A few counts support this clonotype. This chain connects TRBV5-1 to TRBJ2-2; D perhaps matches TRBD2 (6 bases). CDR1 is SGHRS, CDR2 YFSETQ, per germline. Trimming took 7 bases from V and 0 from J, leaving 13 bases between them. This CDR3 has 15 residues. CDR3 DNA: TGCGCCAGCGTGGAGGGCTTCGCGAACACCGGGGAGCTGTTTTTT. Protein: CASVEGFANTGELFF.

This clonotype has just a few counts. J is TRBJ2-1 and V is TRBV7-2; the D is unclear. The CDR3 is 11 amino acids. Trimming took 1 base from V and 13 from J, leaving 8 bases between them. The germline V gene has CDR1 SGHTA and CDR2 FQGNSA. The CDR3 region has the DNA TGTGCCAGCAGCTTAGGGAGACCTCAGTTCTTC. Translating gives CASSLGRPQFF.

This chain connects TRBV4-2 to TRBJ2-2; 10 bases line up with TRBD2. J lost 7 bases, V lost 3 bases, and 5 bases had no gene match. The CDR3 totals 15 residues. CDR1 LGHNA and CDR2 YNFKEQ come from the germline V gene. DNA for the CDR3: TGTGCCAGCAGCCACTCCGGGACTAGCGTCGGGGAGCTGTTTTTT. Protein: CASSHSGTSVGELFF.

This clonotype was observed at least ten times. Mismatch with germline at one junction end may stem from a read error. J is TRBJ2-3 and V is TRBV7-3; a weak D match, TRBD1 (6 bases). Germline V gives CDR1 SGHTA, CDR2 FQGTGA. CDR3 length: 19 residues. DNA of the CDR3: TGTGCCAGCAGCCTAACAGGGAGACCAACGTACGAGAGCACAGATACGCAGTATTTT. Translated, it gives CASSLTGRPTYESTDTQYF. The entire variable domain, with the rest obtained from reference TRBV7-3 and TRBJ2-3, is as follows: GAGVSQTPSNKVTEKGKYVELRCDPISGHTALYWYRQSLGQGPEFLIYFQGTGAADDSGLPNDRFFAVRPEGSVSTLKIQRTERGDSAVYLCASSLTGRPTYESTDTQYFGPGTRLTVL.

This chain connects TRBV2 to TRBJ1-5; unclear D gene. CDR1 SNHLY and CDR2 FYNNEI come from the germline V gene. V was trimmed by 4 bases and J by 0 bases, leaving 10 bases between them. The CDR3 runs to 15 residues. CDR3 amino acids: CASSGTESSNQPQHF. In DNA, the CDR3 is TGTGCCAGCAGTGGGACGGAAAGTAGCAATCAGCCCCAGCATTTT.

This clonotype was seen a handful of times. The rearrangement links TRBV5-1 to TRBJ2-1; 11 bases line up with TRBD2. This CDR3 comprises 18 residues. V shed 4 bases and J 0 bases; nucleotides not matched to a gene: 9. Germline V gene data show CDR1 as SGHRS and CDR2 as YFSETQ. Here the CDR3 reads CASSPLSGRAASYNEQFF. CDR3 coding DNA: TGCGCCAGCAGCCCACTTAGCGGGAGGGCCGCCTCCTACAATGAGCAGTTCTTC.

The chain carries TRBV7-9 and TRBJ1-4; possible D gene TRBD1, 5 bases. V lost 4 bases to trimming and J lost 3 bases, with 12 bases between them. Per the germline V gene, CDR1 is SEHNR and CDR2 is FQNEAQ (reference sequence). The CDR3 has 15 amino acids. CDR3 protein: CASSSQGLANEKLFF. As DNA, the CDR3 is TGTGCCAGCAGCTCTCAGGGCTTGGCTAATGAAAAACTGTTTTTT. The complete variable domain, with remaining parts taken from reference TRBV7-9 and TRBJ1-4, reads DTGVSQNPRHKITKRGQNVTFRCDPISEHNRLYWYRQTLGQGPEFLTYFQNEAQLEKSRLLSDRFSAERPKGSFSTLEIQRTEQGDSAMYLCASSSQGLANEKLFFGSGTQLSVL.

This clonotype came up a few times. This sequence joins TRBV7-9 and TRBJ2-7; a possible D gene is TRBD2 (5 bases). V was pared by 6 bases and J by 6 bases, with 15 bases between. There are 13 residues in the CDR3. The germline CDR1 and CDR2 sequences are SEHNR and FQNEAQ (reference sequence). The CDR3 DNA is TGTGCCAGCAGTTCGGACGGGATAGGCGAGCAGTACTTC. Encoded protein: CASSSDGIGEQYF.

This clonotype has a handful of counts. The rearrangement joins TRBV24-1 to TRBJ2-1; TRBD2 matches 7 bases. Germline loops: CDR1 KGHDR, CDR2 SFDVKD. J lost 0 bases, V lost 0 bases, and 7 bases had no gene match. The CDR3 consists of 18 residues. DNA for the CDR3: TGTGCCACCAGTGATTTGATGTCTAGCGGCAGCTCCTACAATGAGCAGTTCTTC. This translates into CATSDLMSSGSSYNEQFF.

This clonotype was seen a few times. The V call is TRBV7-2, the J call TRBJ2-3; a possible D gene is TRBD2 (6 bases). The CDR3 length is 19 residues. The V and J ends lost 5 bases and 4 bases respectively, with 28 bases between them. Germline V lookup: CDR1 SGHTA, CDR2 FQGNSA. CDR3 sequence (DNA): TGTGCCAGCAGCCCCCCCTCGATCCTAGTCGGGGGTGTCGCAGATACGCAGTATTTT. This sequence encodes CASSPPSILVGGVADTQYF.

This clonotype was picked up a small number of times. The J gene is TRBJ2-7, the V gene TRBV11-3; TRBD2 might be the D (7 bases). Germline CDR1 reads SGHNT; CDR2 reads YENEEA. The CDR3 is 17 amino acids. V was trimmed by 0 bases and J by 6 bases, leaving 21 bases between them. The CDR3 DNA follows: TGTGCCAGCAGCTTAGATCGGGCGGGGGCAGGGCGGAGCGAGCAGTACTTC. Translating it yields CASSLDRAGAGRSEQYF.

The table lists this clonotype with a few counts. CDR3 coding DNA: TGTGCCAGCAGCTTAGCGCGCGGGGGGGATATGGATACGCAGTATTTT. It yields the protein CASSLARGGDMDTQYF. This chain links TRBV7-8 with TRBJ2-3; 9 bases line up with TRBD2. The CDR3 length is 16 residues. Germline CDR1 SGHVS, CDR2 FQNEAQ. J gave up 6 bases and V 0 bases, and 7 bases lay outside the gene matches.

This clonotype has more than one count but fewer than ten. The J gene is TRBJ1-1, the V gene TRBV7-3, with 8 bases identical to TRBD1. Trimming removed 5 bases from V and 6 bases from J; junction bases left unmatched: 5. Germline V gene sequence: CDR1 SGHTA, CDR2 FQGTGA. This CDR3 contains 13 residues. The CDR3 region has the DNA TGTGCCAGCAGCCAGACAGGGGCGGCTGAAGCTTTCTTT. It is translated as CASSQTGAAEAFF.